Below are 32 T cell receptor beta chains sequenced from a single sample in a study of neurological immune-mediated disorders. TCRdb redid the calling of the 5' RACE reads with MiXCR, one entry per CDR3 protein. The data contain 55,000 to 75,000 distinct CDR3 sequences, roughly an eighth of them singletons. Time point denoted: longitudinal time-point 1 (baseline). The source material was PBMCs. These TCRs come from a female donor with HTLV-1-associated myelopathy (HAM/TSP).

This clonotype was counted ten times or more. V is TRBV12-3 or TRBV12-4 and J is TRBJ1-5; no clear D. Between the trimmed V and J ends, which lost 3 bases and 5 bases, there was a span of 5 bases. The CDR3 totals 12 residues. The CDR3 region has the DNA TGTGCCAGCAGTTTCCCAGATCAGCCCCAGCATTTT. Translation gives CASSFPDQPQHF.

The V and J genes are TRBV15 and TRBJ1-2; weak D call: TRBD1 (5 bases). V was pared by 5 bases and J by 4 bases, with 23 bases between. The germline gives CDR1 LNHNV, CDR2 YYDKDF (reference sequence). CDR3 length equals 17 residues. CDR3 coding DNA: TGTGCCACCAGCGGTCGACAGTTTGACTGGGCTGGCTATGGCTACACCTTC. Protein sequence: CATSGRQFDWAGYGYTF. Based on the CDR3 plus reference TRBV15 and TRBJ1-2, the full variable domain is DAMVIQNPRYQVTQFGKPVTLSCSQTLNHNVMYWYQQKSSQAPKLLFHYYDKDFNNEADTPDNFQSRRPNTSFCFLDIRSPGLGDTAMYLCATSGRQFDWAGYGYTFGSGTRLTVV.

In this sample, this clonotype turned up many times. The gene calls are TRBV9 and TRBJ2-2; 14 bases match TRBD2. This CDR3 is 18 amino acids long. The germline gives CDR1 SGDLS, CDR2 YYNGEE. V gave up 4 bases and J gave up 7 bases; unmatched junction bases: 12. The CDR3: CASSSRRLAGGPDGELFF. The CDR3 region has the DNA TGTGCCAGCAGCTCAAGAAGACTAGCGGGGGGGCCAGACGGGGAGCTGTTTTTT.

This clonotype occurred many times. The CDR3 protein is CASSLAVTNEKLFF. CDR3 DNA sequence: TGCGCCAGCAGCTTGGCCGTAACTAATGAAAAACTGTTTTTT. This rearrangement joins TRBV5-1 to TRBJ1-4; D not resolved. Germline lookup yields CDR1 SGHRS and CDR2 YFSETQ. The CDR3 consists of 14 residues. V lost 0 bases to trimming and J lost 1 base, with 4 bases between them.

This chain uses TRBV27 with TRBJ2-7, with D uncertain. Germline CDR1 reads MNHEY; CDR2 reads SMNVEV (reference sequence). Trimming removed 2 bases from V and 0 bases from J, with 14 bases in between. The CDR3 is 16 amino acids. This CDR3 reads CASSLRAVQVSYEQYF. CDR3 DNA: TGTGCCAGCAGTTTAAGGGCGGTGCAGGTCTCCTACGAGCAGTACTTC.

This sequence joins TRBV24-1 and TRBJ2-2; D remains ambiguous. Germline CDR1 and CDR2: KGHDR and SFDVKD. V was clipped by 9 bases and J by 7 bases, with 8 bases between them. This CDR3 comprises 11 residues. The DNA for the CDR3 is TGTGCCACCGATCGAGACGGGGAGCTGTTTTTT. Amino acid sequence: CATDRDGELFF.

Many counts were recorded for this clonotype. The chain has TRBV5-6 and TRBJ2-5, with 9 bases that match TRBD2. V shed 4 bases, J shed 7 bases, and the junction held 14 bases outside the gene matches. In germline, CDR1 is SGHDT, CDR2 YYEEEE. The CDR3 covers 16 residues. The CDR3 loop is CASSARGGGGSWTQYF. CDR3 DNA sequence: TGTGCCAGCAGCGCACGGGGCGGGGGGGGCTCATGGACCCAGTACTTC.

This clonotype has just a few counts. The rearrangement links TRBV5-1 to TRBJ2-7; D uncertain. This CDR3 is 17 amino acids long. The germline CDR1 and CDR2 sequences are SGHRS and YFSETQ. Trimming removed 0 bases from V and 2 bases from J, with 18 bases in between. The DNA of the CDR3 is TGCGCCAGCAGCTTGGGACCTCCCGGGTCGATGACCTACGAGCAGTACTTC. It encodes CASSLGPPGSMTYEQYF.

The chain uses TRBV2 and TRBJ2-2; 9 positions match TRBD2. V shed 4 bases, J shed 0 bases, and the junction held 6 bases outside the gene matches. Germline CDR1 reads SNHLY; CDR2 reads FYNNEI. The CDR3 consists of 17 residues. CDR3 nucleotides: TGTGCCAGCAGTGTGCCTAGCGGGAACTCGAACACCGGGGAGCTGTTTTTT. This translates into CASSVPSGNSNTGELFF. The full variable domain, in which reference TRBV2 and TRBJ2-2 provide the parts outside the CDR3, is EPEVTQTPSHQVTQMGQEVILRCVPISNHLYFYWYRQILGQKVEFLVSFYNNEISEKSEIFDDQFSVERPDGSNFTLKIRSTKLEDSAMYFCASSVPSGNSNTGELFFGEGSRLTVL.

This clonotype was observed at least ten times. This chain links TRBV5-1 with TRBJ2-1; D is unresolved. There are 15 residues in the CDR3. V shed 1 base and J shed 0 bases, with 8 bases lying between them. CDR1 and CDR2 from the germline V gene are SGHRS and YFSETQ. The CDR3 bases are TGCGCCAGCAGCTTGAGTTCGAGCTCCTACAATGAGCAGTTCTTC. Residues: CASSLSSSSYNEQFF. Complete variable domain (other parts from reference TRBV5-1 and TRBJ2-1): KAGVTQTPRYLIKTRGQQVTLSCSPISGHRSVSWYQQTPGQGLQFLFEYFSETQRNKGNFPGRFSGRQFSNSRSEMNVSTLELGDSALYLCASSLSSSSYNEQFFGPGTRLTVL.

This clonotype was seen at least ten times. The gene calls are TRBV6-1 and TRBJ1-5; 7 nucleotides agree with TRBD1. This CDR3 region has 13 residues. Trimming took 6 bases from V and 4 from J; bases not matched to a gene: 3. Germline-derived CDR1 and CDR2 are MNHNS and SASEGT. CDR3 sequence: CASSGTENQPQHF. The CDR3 DNA sequence: TGTGCCAGCAGCGGGACAGAAAATCAGCCCCAGCATTTT.

The CDR3 protein is CASSQDSTSTGQPQHF. In nucleotides, the CDR3 is TGCGCCAGCAGCCAGGATTCAACGAGCACGGGGCAGCCCCAGCATTTT. The J gene is TRBJ1-5, the V gene TRBV4-1; no clear D gene. This CDR3 has 16 residues. V shed 3 bases and J shed 7 bases, with 19 bases lying between them. Germline CDR1 is MGHRA and CDR2 is YSYEKL.

This clonotype was observed at least ten times. V is TRBV4-1 and J is TRBJ2-1; D remains ambiguous. The germline V gene has CDR1 MGHRA and CDR2 YSYEKL. The CDR3 extends over 12 amino acids. V dropped 4 bases and J dropped 8 bases, with 9 bases sitting between them. CDR3 bases: TGCGCCAGCAGCCCACCGATGGATGAGCAGTTCTTC. This codes for CASSPPMDEQFF.

This clonotype has at least ten counts. The J gene is TRBJ1-1, the V gene TRBV29-1; 7 positions agree with TRBD1. Germline assignment: CDR1 SQVTM and CDR2 ANQGSEA. Losses at the gene ends were 6 bases for V and 0 bases for J; bases not matched to a gene: 10. This CDR3 has 15 amino acids. The CDR3 sequence: CSVGGTALVNTEAFF. The CDR3 region has the DNA TGCAGCGTCGGGGGGACAGCTCTAGTGAACACTGAAGCTTTCTTT.

This clonotype was seen ten or more times. The chain employs TRBV10-3 and TRBJ1-5, with D possibly being TRBD1 (6 bases). The CDR3 has 14 residues. V lost 2 bases and J 6 bases, leaving 11 bases between the germline ends. Germline CDR1 is ENHRY and CDR2 is SYGVKD. CDR3 amino acids: CAISEGGASQPQHF. The CDR3, as DNA: TGTGCCATCAGTGAGGGGGGGGCTAGTCAGCCCCAGCATTTT.

This clonotype was picked up many times. This chain uses TRBV5-6 with TRBJ1-4; weak D call: TRBD1 (6 bases). The CDR3 length is 17 residues. Between the trimmed V and J ends, which lost 1 base and 5 bases, there was a span of 18 bases. Germline V gene data show CDR1 as SGHDT and CDR2 as YYEEEE. CDR3 sequence reads: CASSLWGIQGANEKLFF. CDR3 sequence (DNA): TGTGCCAGCAGCTTGTGGGGAATACAGGGCGCGAATGAAAAACTGTTTTTT.

This clonotype was found many times. The genes are TRBV12-3 or TRBV12-4 and TRBJ1-2, with D possibly being TRBD1 (6 bases). The CDR3 sequence is 14 residues long. The V end lost 5 bases, the J end lost 1 base, and 11 bases lay between the germline ends. The CDR3 nucleotides are TGTGCCAGCAGTCCAGGGGACGTTAACTATGGCTACACCTTC. Encoded protein: CASSPGDVNYGYTF.

This clonotype was observed a few times. The chain uses TRBV20-1 and TRBJ2-3, with TRBD2 matching over 11 bases. Germline CDR1 reads DFQATT; CDR2 reads SNEGSKA (reference sequence). There are 15 residues in the CDR3. Unmatched junction bases numbered 3, after V lost 4 bases and J lost 0 bases. This CDR3 reads CSANLAGGSTDTQYF. CDR3 DNA sequence: TGCAGTGCTAACCTAGCGGGGGGAAGCACAGATACGCAGTATTTT.

This clonotype was counted many times. The chain recombines TRBV29-1 with TRBJ1-1; possibly TRBD1 for D (6 bases). The germline V gene has CDR1 SQVTM and CDR2 ANQGSEA. V lost 5 bases and J 4 bases, leaving 20 bases between the germline ends. The CDR3 length is 15 residues. The DNA of the CDR3 is TGCAGCGTTCCCGGGGAGGGGGAATGGAGCACTGAAGCTTTCTTT. The encoded protein is CSVPGEGEWSTEAFF.

This clonotype was observed at least ten times. The gene calls are TRBV12-3 or TRBV12-4 and TRBJ2-5; 12 nucleotides line up with TRBD2. The J segment lost 5 bases and the V segment lost 7 bases, leaving 11 bases of the junction unmatched. The CDR3 extends over 16 amino acids. The CDR3 spells CASTLRTSGVDETQYF. CDR3 sequence (DNA): TGTGCCAGCACCCTAAGGACTAGCGGGGTCGACGAGACCCAGTACTTC.

This clonotype was detected ten times or more. The genes are TRBV9 and TRBJ2-6, with 10 bases aligning to TRBD1. Losses at the gene ends were 4 bases for V and 1 base for J; bases not matched to a gene: 8. The CDR3 contains 18 residues. Germline CDR1 is SGDLS and CDR2 is YYNGEE. For the CDR3, the DNA is TGTGCCAGCAGCCTCCAGACAGGGGGCCGATCTGGGGCCAACGTCCTGACTTTC. As protein: CASSLQTGGRSGANVLTF.

In this sample, this clonotype turned up many times. The CDR3 DNA reads TGCAGTGTCCAGGGGCGTGTTCGGACCGGGGAGCTGTTTTTT. Translating gives CSVQGRVRTGELFF. The chain links TRBV20-1 to TRBJ2-2; perhaps TRBD1 as D (6 bases). The V end lost 7 bases, the J end lost 5 bases, and 17 bases lay between the germline ends. The CDR3 is 14 residues long. From germline, CDR1 is DFQATT and CDR2 SNEGSKA (reference sequence).

The V gene is TRBV5-1, the J gene TRBJ1-2, with a tentative D call TRBD1 (5 bases). CDR3 length: 15 amino acids. Germline-derived CDR1 and CDR2 are SGHRS and YFSETQ. Trimming took 0 bases from V and 8 from J, leaving 17 bases between them. In nucleotides, the CDR3 is TGCGCCAGCAGCTTGGTCTCAGGGCCGTTGGAGGGCTACACCTTC. Its protein product is CASSLVSGPLEGYTF.

This clonotype was seen ten or more times. The J gene is TRBJ2-7, the V gene TRBV5-1, with D perhaps matching TRBD2 (5 bases). The length of the CDR3 is 15 residues. The germline V and J ends were trimmed by 3 bases and 0 bases, with 13 bases remaining between them. Germline CDR1 reads SGHRS; CDR2 reads YFSETQ. This CDR3 is CASSWARGSSYEQYF. DNA for the CDR3: TGCGCCAGCAGCTGGGCACGTGGGAGCTCCTACGAGCAGTACTTC.

This clonotype was observed at least ten times. The chain employs TRBV6-2 or TRBV6-3 and TRBJ1-2; no clear D. CDR1 and CDR2 (germline): MNHEY, SVGEGT. CDR3 length equals 14 residues. Trimming pared 2 bases from V and 8 bases from J, leaving 15 bases between. DNA for the CDR3: TGTGCCAGCAGTTACGGTCCGGCAGGAGGAGGCTACACCTTC. This sequence encodes CASSYGPAGGGYTF.

This clonotype was seen ten or more times. This chain joins TRBV2 and TRBJ1-1; 7 positions match TRBD1. The V segment lost 6 bases and the J segment 1 base; nucleotides outside the gene matches: 5. Germline assignment: CDR1 SNHLY and CDR2 FYNNEI. This CDR3 region has 14 residues. The CDR3: CASRGDSQNTEAFF. For the CDR3, the DNA is TGTGCCAGCAGAGGGGACAGTCAGAACACTGAAGCTTTCTTT.

This clonotype has at least ten counts. This chain uses TRBV20-1 with TRBJ2-7, with TRBD2 matching over 9 bases. The CDR3 loop spans 17 amino acids. Looked up from germline, CDR1 is DFQATT and CDR2 is SNEGSKA (reference sequence). Losses at the gene ends were 3 bases for V and 2 bases for J; bases not matched to a gene: 14. The CDR3 DNA sequence: TGCAGTGCTAGCCCCCTCGGGGTGCGGGAGGGCCCCTACGAGCAGTACTTC. Its protein is CSASPLGVREGPYEQYF.

At least ten counts were recorded for this clonotype. The J gene is TRBJ2-7, the V gene TRBV5-4, with D perhaps assigned TRBD1 or TRBD2 (5 bases each). There are 13 residues in the CDR3. The V end was cut by 4 bases, the J end by 5 bases, with 13 bases between. Looked up from germline, CDR1 is SGHNT and CDR2 is YYREEE (reference sequence). The DNA of the CDR3 is TGTGCCAGCAGCCGGGACCCCCTCGACGAGCAGTACTTC. Residues: CASSRDPLDEQYF.

This chain joins TRBV18 and TRBJ2-7, with a possible D match to TRBD1 (5 bases). This CDR3 has 14 amino acids. Germline CDR1 reads KGHSH; CDR2 reads LQKENI. The V end lost 5 bases, the J end lost 2 bases, and 13 bases lay between the germline ends. The CDR3 loop reads CASSGSQGPYEQYF. DNA of the CDR3: TGTGCCAGCTCAGGGTCTCAGGGCCCCTACGAGCAGTACTTC.

Many counts were recorded for this clonotype. The chain links TRBV5-1 to TRBJ2-1; 11 bases are a match to TRBD2. With V trimmed by 6 bases and J by 6 bases, 11 bases remained unmatched. Per the germline V gene, CDR1 is SGHRS and CDR2 is YFSETQ. The CDR3 consists of 16 residues. Here the CDR3 DNA reads TGCGCCAGCAACTTTCGTAGCGGGGGGGCCCTCAATGAGCAGTTCTTC. This encodes CASNFRSGGALNEQFF. Supplemented by reference TRBV5-1 and TRBJ2-1, the full variable domain reads KAGVTQTPRYLIKTRGQQVTLSCSPISGHRSVSWYQQTPGQGLQFLFEYFSETQRNKGNFPGRFSGRQFSNSRSEMNVSTLELGDSALYLCASNFRSGGALNEQFFGPGTRLTVL.

The V and J genes are TRBV7-9 and TRBJ2-7, with unresolved D. The CDR3 spans 12 residues. V was shortened by 3 bases and J by 4 bases, with 7 bases between the two germline ends. CDR1 is SEHNR and CDR2 is FQNEAQ in the germline V gene (reference sequence). Here the CDR3 DNA reads TGTGCCAGCAGCTTGCAGCAGTACGAGCAGTACTTC. Translating gives CASSLQQYEQYF.

There are many counts of this clonotype. This chain uses TRBV2 with TRBJ2-1, with D perhaps matching TRBD1 (5 bases). CDR3 length: 15 residues. The V end lost 4 bases, the J end lost 0 bases, and 10 bases lay between the germline ends. Germline assignment: CDR1 SNHLY and CDR2 FYNNEI. The CDR3 loop is CASSGGIRSYNEQFF. The CDR3 region has the DNA TGTGCCAGCAGTGGGGGCATCCGCTCCTACAATGAGCAGTTCTTC.